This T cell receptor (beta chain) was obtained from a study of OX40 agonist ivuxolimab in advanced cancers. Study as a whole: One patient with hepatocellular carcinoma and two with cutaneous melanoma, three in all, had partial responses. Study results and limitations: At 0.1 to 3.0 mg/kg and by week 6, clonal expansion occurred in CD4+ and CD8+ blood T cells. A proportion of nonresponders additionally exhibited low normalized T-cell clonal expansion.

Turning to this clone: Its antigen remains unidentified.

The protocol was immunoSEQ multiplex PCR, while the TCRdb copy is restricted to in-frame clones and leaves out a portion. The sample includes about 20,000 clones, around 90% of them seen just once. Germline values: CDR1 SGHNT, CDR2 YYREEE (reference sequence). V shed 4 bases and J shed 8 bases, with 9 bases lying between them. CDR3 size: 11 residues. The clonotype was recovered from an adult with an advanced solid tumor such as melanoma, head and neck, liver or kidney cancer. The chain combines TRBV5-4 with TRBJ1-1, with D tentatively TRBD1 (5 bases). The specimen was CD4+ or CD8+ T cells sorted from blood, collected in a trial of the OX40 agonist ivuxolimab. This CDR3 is CASSVTGEAFF. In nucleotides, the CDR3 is TGTGCCAGCAGCGTTACAGGAGAAGCTTTCTTT.